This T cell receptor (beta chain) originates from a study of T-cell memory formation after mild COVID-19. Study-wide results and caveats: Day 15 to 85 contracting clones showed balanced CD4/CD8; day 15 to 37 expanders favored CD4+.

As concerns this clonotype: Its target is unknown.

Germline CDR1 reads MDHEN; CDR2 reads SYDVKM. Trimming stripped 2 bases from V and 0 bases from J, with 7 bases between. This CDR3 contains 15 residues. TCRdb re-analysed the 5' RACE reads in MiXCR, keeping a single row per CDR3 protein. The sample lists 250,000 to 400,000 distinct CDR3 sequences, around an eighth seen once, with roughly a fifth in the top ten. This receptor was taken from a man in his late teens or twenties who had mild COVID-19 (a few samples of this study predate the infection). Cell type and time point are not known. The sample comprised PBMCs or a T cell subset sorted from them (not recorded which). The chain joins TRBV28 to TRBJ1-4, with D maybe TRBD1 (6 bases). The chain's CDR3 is CASSLQGPTNEKLFF. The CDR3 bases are TGTGCCAGCAGTTTACAGGGGCCAACTAATGAAAAACTGTTTTTT.